These T cell receptor beta chains were read from a single sample in a study of cytomegalovirus exposure and HLA in healthy donors. Sequencing used immunoSEQ multiplex PCR; TCRdb keeps in-frame clones, though not all of them. The sample lists 110,000 to 150,000 clones; 75% were seen once. The sample taken for sequencing was PBMCs. Receptors originate from a man younger than 45 in good health and CMV-seronegative. The CDR3 runs from the conserved cysteine through the conserved F or W. The D gene is left open where the match is weak. Rows give clone size only sometimes, using once, few, many, or a class for an expanded clone.

D gene,J gene,V gene,clone size,CDR3 protein,CDR3 DNA
TRBD1,TRBJ2-5,TRBV6-5,.,CASQQGKTQYF,TGTGCCAGCCAACAGGGGAAGACCCAGTACTTC
TRBD1,TRBJ1-2,TRBV5-1,.,CASSVGTGSAYGYTF,TGCGCCAGCAGCGTAGGGACAGGGAGCGCGTATGGCTACACCTTC
.,TRBJ2-2,TRBV5-4,.,CASSLSGYTGELFF,TGTGCCAGCAGCTTGAGCGGGTACACCGGGGAGCTGTTTTTT
TRBD1,TRBJ2-6,TRBV7-3,.,CASSPRTGVRGANVLTF,TGTGCCAGCAGCCCTCGGACAGGGGTAAGGGGGGCCAACGTCCTGACTTTC
.,TRBJ2-3,TRBV27,.,CASSLETATDTQYF,TGTGCCAGCAGTTTAGAGACAGCCACAGATACGCAGTATTTT
TRBD1,TRBJ2-7,TRBV9,few,CASSPQGRGQSSYEQYF,TGTGCCAGCAGCCCTCAGGGTAGGGGGCAGAGTTCCTACGAGCAGTACTTC
TRBD1,TRBJ1-4,TRBV18,.,CASSLGTANEKLFF,TGTGCCAGCTCACTCGGGACAGCTAATGAAAAACTGTTTTTT
TRBD1,TRBJ1-4,TRBV7-2,.,CASSPQTGGNEKLFF,TGTGCCAGCAGCCCTCAAACAGGGGGTAATGAAAAACTGTTTTTT
TRBD2,TRBJ2-3,TRBV5-1,.,CASARAGEDTQYF,TGCGCCAGCGCCCGGGCGGGGGAAGATACGCAGTATTTT
TRBD1,TRBJ2-7,TRBV4-1,.,CASSQDPGTGRGYYEQYF,TGCGCCAGCAGCCAAGATCCGGGGACAGGCAGGGGGTACTACGAGCAGTACTTC
TRBD2,TRBJ2-1,TRBV28,.,CASKGGVVRNEQFF,TGTGCCAGCAAGGGAGGGGTAGTTAGGAATGAGCAGTTCTTC
TRBD1,TRBJ1-6,TRBV4-2,.,CASSQRQGRDNSPLHF,TGTGCCAGCAGCCAGAGACAGGGGAGGGACAATTCACCCCTCCACTTT
TRBD2,TRBJ2-1,TRBV5-4,.,CASSAGWAGGYNEQFF,TGTGCCAGCAGCGCCGGTTGGGCGGGGGGCTACAATGAGCAGTTCTTC
TRBD1,TRBJ2-5,TRBV6-6,.,CASSKTGGDEQYF,TGTGCCAGCAGCAAGACAGGGGGAGATGAGCAGTACTTC
TRBD1,TRBJ1-6,TRBV7-9,.,CASSLQGDNSSPLHF,TGTGCCAGCAGCCTACAGGGGGACAATTCATCACCCCTCCACTTT
.,TRBJ1-3,TRBV18,.,CASSPEQVGFSGNTIYF,TGTGCCAGCTCACCGGAACAGGTCGGCTTCTCTGGAAACACCATATATTTT
.,TRBJ2-6,TRBV6-5,.,CASTRQGRANVLTF,TGTGCCAGCACCCGACAGGGGAGGGCTAACGTCCTGACTTTC
.,TRBJ2-6,TRBV2,.,CASSSLTAGANVLTF,TGTGCCAGCAGTTCGCTGACAGCTGGGGCCAACGTCCTGACTTTC
.,TRBJ2-5,TRBV29-1,.,CSVDAIQETQYF,TGCAGCGTTGACGCGATCCAAGAGACCCAGTACTTC
TRBD1,TRBJ1-2,TRBV6-5,.,CASSQGTGWYGYTF,TGTGCCAGCAGTCAAGGGACAGGCTGGTATGGCTACACCTTC
.,TRBJ2-1,TRBV9,.,CASSVGAAAYNEQFF,TGTGCCAGCAGCGTAGGGGCCGCAGCCTACAATGAGCAGTTCTTC
.,TRBJ2-7,TRBV27,.,CASSRRAGAGAYEQYF,TGTGCCAGCAGTCGCAGAGCAGGGGCAGGGGCCTACGAGCAGTACTTC
TRBD2,TRBJ2-7,TRBV6-6,.,CASSLSGISYEQYF,TGTGCCAGCAGCCTCAGCGGGATTTCCTACGAGCAGTACTTC
.,TRBJ2-7,TRBV2,few,CASSGQPYEQYF,TGTGCCAGCAGTGGACAGCCCTACGAGCAGTACTTC
TRBD1,TRBJ1-2,TRBV19,.,CASSVGQGNYGYTF,TGTGCCAGTAGTGTGGGACAGGGAAACTATGGCTACACCTTC
.,TRBJ2-5,TRBV27,.,CASSLGRGETQYF,TGTGCCAGCAGTTTAGGGCGAGGGGAGACCCAGTACTTC
TRBD2,TRBJ2-5,TRBV11-2,few,CASSLDPPRGGVETQYF,TGTGCCAGCAGCTTAGATCCCCCCCGGGGGGGAGTGGAGACCCAGTACTTC
.,TRBJ2-7,TRBV5-1,few,CASREDYPYEQYF,TGCGCCAGCAGGGAGGACTACCCCTACGAGCAGTACTTC